This TCR beta chain stems from a study of regulatory T cells in long-lasting Graves disease. Study-wide findings and caveats: Sampling was limited to peripheral blood rather than thyroid tissue.

This clonotype was detected only a few times. Its antigen is as yet unknown. The time point: persistent/refractory GD, antithyroid drugs over 5 years with positive TRAb. Preparation of the TCR library used RNA extracted from PBMCs. V trimming: 4 bases; J trimming: 0 bases; junction bases outside the gene matches: 7. CDR3 size: 18 residues. Germline V CDR1 and CDR2: SGHNT, YENEEA. According to the study, TCR beta libraries were built with iRepertoire HTBI primers and CDR3-region Arm-PCR. TCRdb re-called the multiplex PCR reads through MiXCR, storing one row per CDR3 protein. The table includes 500,000 to 700,000 distinct CDR3 sequences, approximately 31% detected once.

This rearrangement joins TRBV11-3 to TRBJ2-6; TRBD1 agrees at 9 bases. This receptor was obtained from a female donor with Graves disease. The source material was peripheral blood mononuclear cells (PBMCs), sampled when the disease was refractory, from a patient treated with antithyroid drugs. CDR3 amino acids: CASSSHRGPSSGANVLTF. CDR3 nucleotide sequence: TGTGCCAGCAGCTCCCACAGGGGGCCCAGCTCTGGGGCCAACGTCCTGACTTTC. Together with reference TRBV11-3 and TRBJ2-6, the CDR3 gives the full variable domain: EAGVVQSPRYKIIEKKQPVAFWCNPISGHNTLYWYLQNLGQGPELLIRYENEEAVDDSQLPKDRFSAERLKGVDSTLKIQPAELGDSAVYLCASSSHRGPSSGANVLTFGAGSRLTVL.